One and the same sample provided the 17 T cell receptor beta chains below, sequenced in a study of blood T cell repertoires in COVID-19. Profiled with immunoSEQ multiplex PCR; TCRdb holds only in-frame clones, not every one. The top ten clones hold approximately 12% of a sample with about 270,000 clones, approximately 85% of them seen once. Specimen: peripheral blood. All receptors come from a human donor in a cohort sampled during active COVID-19.

On this clone: Other DNA sequences in the same sample also yield this CDR3. The rearrangement joins TRBV7-9 to TRBJ1-5; D gene unclear. Germline V gene sequence: CDR1 SEHNR, CDR2 FQNEAQ (reference sequence). V lost 5 bases and J 3 bases, leaving 5 bases between the germline ends. The CDR3 covers 12 residues. The DNA for the CDR3 is TGTGCCAGCAGCCGGGACAATCAGCCCCAGCATTTT. Residues: CASSRDNQPQHF.

V and J are TRBV27 and TRBJ2-1, with a possible D match to TRBD2 (6 bases). V shed 2 bases and J shed 6 bases, with 20 bases lying between them. Germline lookup yields CDR1 MNHEY and CDR2 SMNVEV (reference sequence). The CDR3 sequence is 17 residues long. The CDR3 region is CASSLRSGDPLGNEQFF. The CDR3 coding sequence is TGTGCCAGCAGTTTAAGGTCGGGGGATCCTCTCGGCAATGAGCAGTTCTTC.

The gene calls are TRBV5-5 and TRBJ2-7; a possible D gene is TRBD1 (6 bases). From germline, CDR1 is SGHKS and CDR2 YYEKEE (reference sequence). V lost 0 bases and J lost 2, with 12 bases in between. The CDR3 runs to 15 residues. The CDR3 bases are TGTGCCAGCAGCTTGGGGACAGTAGACCCCTACGAGCAGTACTTC. Residues: CASSLGTVDPYEQYF.

The chain carries TRBV10-3 and TRBJ2-5, with D possibly being TRBD2 (6 bases). Germline assignment: CDR1 ENHRY and CDR2 SYGVKD. This CDR3 contains 15 residues. Between the trimmed V and J ends, which lost 2 bases and 5 bases, there was a span of 15 bases. The CDR3 protein is CAISEGRSSLETQYF. CDR3 coding DNA: TGTGCCATCAGTGAGGGGAGGTCTAGCCTGGAGACCCAGTACTTC.

The chain couples TRBV5-1 to TRBJ2-5; D may be TRBD2 (6 bases). The V and J ends lost 3 bases and 5 bases respectively, with 14 bases between them. Germline V lookup: CDR1 SGHRS, CDR2 YFSETQ. This CDR3 has 14 residues. The CDR3 spells CASSSREEGETQYF. The CDR3 DNA reads as TGCGCCAGCAGCTCCCGCGAGGAGGGGGAGACCCAGTACTTC.

This sequence joins TRBV7-8 and TRBJ2-7; TRBD2 matches at 8 bases. The CDR3 runs to 15 residues. The germline gives CDR1 SGHVS, CDR2 FQNEAQ. The ends lost 5 bases at V and 5 bases at J; junction bases unmatched: 11. CDR3 sequence (DNA): TGTGCCAGCAGCCAGAGGGCCAGCGGGAGAAACGAGCAGTACTTC. It translates to CASSQRASGRNEQYF.

In DNA form, the CDR3 reads TGTGCCAGCAGCAACGAGCAGGGGGAAAAGACCCAGTACTTC. Protein product: CASSNEQGEKTQYF. The chain uses TRBV5-6 and TRBJ2-5, with TRBD1 identical over 7 bases. J lost 6 bases, V lost 4 bases, and 9 bases had no gene match. The CDR3 spans 14 residues. Germline values: CDR1 SGHDT, CDR2 YYEEEE.

The rearrangement links TRBV7-2 to TRBJ2-3, with D perhaps matching TRBD2 (6 bases). Trimming took 5 bases from V and 9 from J, leaving 12 bases between them. Germline lookup yields CDR1 SGHTA and CDR2 FQGNSA. The length of the CDR3 is 12 residues. The CDR3 DNA reads TGTGCCAGCAGCCTGGTGGAGGGGACGCAGTATTTT. As protein: CASSLVEGTQYF.

The V call is TRBV2, the J call TRBJ2-7, with D unresolved. The CDR3 consists of 15 residues. Germline V gene sequence: CDR1 SNHLY, CDR2 FYNNEI. Between the trimmed V and J ends, which lost 3 bases and 0 bases, there was a span of 12 bases. In DNA form, the CDR3 reads TGTGCCAGCAGTGAGGCTAGAGTAAGCTCCTACGAGCAGTACTTC. This encodes CASSEARVSSYEQYF.

The rearrangement links TRBV5-5 to TRBJ1-1, with D unclear. V was pared by 6 bases and J by 0 bases, with 15 bases between. Germline CDR1 and CDR2: SGHKS and YYEKEE (reference sequence). The CDR3 totals 15 residues. The CDR3 sequence is CASTVQHAMNTEAFF. As DNA, the CDR3 is TGTGCCAGCACCGTACAGCATGCCATGAACACTGAAGCTTTCTTT. The full variable domain, rest sourced from reference TRBV5-5 and TRBJ1-1, is DAGVTQSPTHLIKTRGQQVTLRCSPISGHKSVSWYQQVLGQGPQFIFQYYEKEERGRGNFPDRFSARQFPNYSSELNVNALLLGDSALYLCASTVQHAMNTEAFFGQGTRLTVV.

Worth noting for this clone: The sample holds other DNA sequences that translate to the same CDR3. The rearrangement links TRBV4-3 to TRBJ2-1, with D perhaps TRBD2 (6 bases). This CDR3 is 15 amino acids long. Germline V gene sequence: CDR1 LGHNA, CDR2 YSLEER. V lost 1 base and J lost 0, with 7 bases in between. The CDR3 loop reads CASSQVGSSYNEQFF. CDR3 bases: TGCGCCAGCAGCCAAGTCGGGAGCTCCTACAATGAGCAGTTCTTC.

V and J are TRBV19 and TRBJ1-4; the D gene is possibly TRBD1 (5 bases). In germline, CDR1 is LNHDA, CDR2 SQIVND (reference sequence). The CDR3 contains 14 residues. Trimming cost V 9 bases and J 3 bases, with 14 bases left between them. The DNA of the CDR3 is TGTGCCAGCCGGGACGGGGGATCTAATGAAAAACTGTTTTTT. This codes for CASRDGGSNEKLFF.

The CDR3 protein is CASSEYVGTGIYEQYF. The CDR3 coding sequence is TGTGCCAGCAGTGAATATGTGGGGACAGGGATTTACGAGCAGTACTTC. This rearrangement joins TRBV6-1 to TRBJ2-7, with 9 nucleotides matching TRBD1. CDR3 length: 16 residues. Losses at the gene ends were 2 bases for V and 4 bases for J; bases not matched to a gene: 9. From germline, CDR1 is MNHNS and CDR2 SASEGT.

The rearrangement links TRBV6-6 to TRBJ2-5, with a tentative D call TRBD2 (6 bases). V was trimmed by 5 bases and J by 2 bases, leaving 24 bases between them. Germline-derived CDR1 and CDR2 are MNHNY and SVGAGI (reference sequence). The CDR3 has 18 amino acids. The CDR3 DNA reads TGTGCCAGCAGTCAACCGGGACTCCCATCAACACTACAAGAGACCCAGTACTTC. This sequence encodes CASSQPGLPSTLQETQYF.

The V gene is TRBV2, the J gene TRBJ1-5, with 8 nucleotides matching TRBD1. Trimming removed 6 bases from V and 5 bases from J; junction bases left unmatched: 6. CDR1 SNHLY and CDR2 FYNNEI come from the germline V gene. CDR3 length: 14 amino acids. In DNA, the CDR3 is TGTGCCAGCAGCGAGGACAGGGTGGATCAGCCCCAGCATTTT. Translated, it gives CASSEDRVDQPQHF.

This rearrangement joins TRBV5-4 to TRBJ1-1; 8 nucleotides line up with TRBD1. After removal of 6 bases from V and 1 base from J, the junction contained 5 bases not matched to a gene. Germline loops: CDR1 SGHNT, CDR2 YYREEE (reference sequence). This CDR3 is built from 14 residues. The CDR3 spells CASTAGQANTEAFF. In DNA, the CDR3 is TGTGCCAGCACCGCGGGACAGGCGAACACTGAAGCTTTCTTT. Together with reference TRBV5-4 and TRBJ1-1, the CDR3 gives the full variable domain: ETGVTQSPTHLIKTRGQQVTLRCSSQSGHNTVSWYQQALGQGPQFIFQYYREEENGRGNFPPRFSGLQFPNYSSELNVNALELDDSALYLCASTAGQANTEAFFGQGTRLTVV.

This clone appeared a few times. V is TRBV28 and J is TRBJ1-6; TRBD1 aligns across 7 bases. J gave up 7 bases and V 5 bases, and 5 bases lay outside the gene matches. Germline CDR1 reads MDHEN; CDR2 reads SYDVKM. This CDR3 has 14 amino acids. The CDR3 region has the DNA TGTGCCAGCAGTAACAGGGGCCCCAATTCACCCCTCCACTTT. Translating it yields CASSNRGPNSPLHF.